This TCR beta chain was sequenced during a study of Graves' ophthalmopathy and Graves' hyperthyroidism. Many counts were recorded for this clonotype. Its cognate antigen is unknown. General study findings and limits: Between ophthalmopathy and stable hyperthyroidism, a 13-signature model drew a separation with just over 85% sensitivity and over 80% specificity.

Each diagnosis was determined on the basis of clinical symptoms, serum thyroxine, TRAb, thyroid ultrasound and orbital computed tomography. Germline assignment: CDR1 MDHEN and CDR2 SYDVKM. With V trimmed by 6 bases and J by 7 bases, 13 bases remained unmatched. The CDR3 contains 15 residues. Amplified material comprised TCR beta CDR3 regions derived from RNA transcripts. Second-round multiplex PCR came after first-round RT-PCR with HTBI primers. TCRdb processed the multiplex PCR reads anew with MiXCR; each CDR3 protein has one entry. The sample comprises about 620,000 distinct CDR3 sequences, about 20% of which are singletons, and roughly 6.9% rests with the top ten.

The clonotype originates from a woman in her late teens or twenties with stable Graves' hyperthyroidism. Some clones in this sample may be carry-over from other donors' samples. The sample consisted of peripheral blood. This chain uses TRBV28 with TRBJ2-7; 9 bases fit TRBD2. CDR3 nucleotide sequence: TGTGCCAGCAGAGGTCCGGGACTAGCTCCCCAGGAGCAGTACTTC. The encoded protein is CASRGPGLAPQEQYF.